This T cell receptor beta chain came from a study of spatial heterogeneity in lung cancer. Study details: Sequenced were any available follow-up PBMC samples, which had been obtained a median of around two years after resection.

TCRdb fed the 5' RACE reads into MiXCR, producing one record per CDR3 protein. The table has more than 75,000 distinct CDR3 sequences, 15% to 20% seen once; the top ten hold less than 25%. Time point described: blood at routine non-recurrence follow-up after resection. Tumor, nontumor lung or frozen PBMC supplied whole RNA, sequenced without sorting. This clonotype was found a few times. Its antigen is as yet unknown. The V gene end was trimmed by 5 bases and the J gene end by 9 bases; junction bases not matched to a gene: 12. Germline V gives CDR1 MNHNS, CDR2 SASEGT. This CDR3 comprises 15 residues. Study results and caveats: Ubiquitous expanded tumor TCRs were seen in blood more at resection than at follow-up.

The gene calls are TRBV6-1 and TRBJ2-1; 8 positions match TRBD2. The clonotype originates from a male donor with early-stage non-small cell lung cancer. The sample in question was PBMCs, obtained at follow-up. The CDR3 DNA follows: TGTGCCAGCAGTTTCGGGACTAGGGGTTTAGGTGAGCAGTTCTTC. Its protein product is CASSFGTRGLGEQFF.